The clone carrying this T cell receptor (beta chain) was counted only a few times. The target antigen is unknown. The data stem from a study of T cells after yellow fever vaccination. TCRdb re-analysed the 5' RACE reads in MiXCR, keeping a single row per CDR3 protein. The data hold about 430,000 distinct CDR3 sequences, with about 17% observed a single time. Notes on the study in general: Abundant bulk-population clonotypes could contaminate the FACS-sorted repertoires. Researchers noted that a small share of clonotypes showed up in both CD4 and CD8 compartments.

Deletions cut 3 bases from V and 4 bases from J, with 9 bases between. Germline-derived CDR1 and CDR2 are SGHTA and FQGTGA. This CDR3 has 14 residues. The rearrangement links TRBV7-3 to TRBJ2-2, with no clear D. Sequencing used PBMCs, obtained before the yellow fever booster vaccination. The source is a man aged 18 to 29 who received the YFV17D yellow fever vaccine. The CDR3 sequence is CASSFGSSTGELFF. CDR3 sequence (DNA): TGTGCCAGCAGCTTTGGGTCCTCCACCGGGGAGCTGTTTTTT. The whole variable domain, filled in from reference TRBV7-3 and TRBJ2-2, reads GAGVSQTPSNKVTEKGKYVELRCDPISGHTALYWYRQSLGQGPEFLIYFQGTGAADDSGLPNDRFFAVRPEGSVSTLKIQRTERGDSAVYLCASSFGSSTGELFFGEGSRLTVL.